The 9 T cell receptor beta chains reported below all come from one sample, sequenced in a study of blood T cell repertoires in COVID-19. Measured with immunoSEQ multiplex PCR; TCRdb has only the in-frame clones, and not every one. The profile shows about 280,000 clones, roughly 90% of them singletons. The specimen sequenced was PBMCs or T cells enriched from blood (not recorded which). These receptor sequences come from a man aged 40-49 years who had been exposed to COVID-19.

The DNA for the CDR3 is TGTGCCAGCTCACCGAAGGACAGGTTGTACGAGCAGTACTTC. Translation: CASSPKDRLYEQYF. The chain couples TRBV18 to TRBJ2-7; 7 positions match TRBD1. The ends lost 3 bases at V and 4 bases at J; junction bases unmatched: 6. In germline, CDR1 is KGHSH, CDR2 LQKENI. The CDR3 spans 14 residues.

This clone was counted once. The chain has TRBV27 and TRBJ1-4, with a tentative D call TRBD1 (6 bases). The CDR3 runs to 13 residues. Trimming took off 3 bases at V and 8 bases at J, with 10 bases between the two ends. CDR1 MNHEY and CDR2 SMNVEV come from the germline V gene (reference sequence). The CDR3 sequence: CASSLGGPEKLFF. For the CDR3, the DNA is TGTGCCAGCAGTTTGGGGGGGCCCGAAAAACTGTTTTTT. Using reference TRBV27 and TRBJ1-4 for the parts outside the CDR3, the full variable domain is EAQVTQNPRYLITVTGKKLTVTCSQNMNHEYMSWYRQDPGLGLRQIYYSMNVEVTDKGDVPEGYKVSRKEKRNFPLILESPSPNQTSLYFCASSLGGPEKLFFGSGTQLSVL.

The chain carries TRBV6-2 or TRBV6-3 and TRBJ2-1; TRBD2 matches 7 bases. This CDR3 has 15 amino acids. V was pared by 2 bases and J by 8 bases, with 9 bases of the junction left unmatched. Germline CDR1 MNHEY, CDR2 SVGEGT. The CDR3 protein is CASSYDRTSFYEQFF. The DNA of the CDR3 is TGTGCCAGCAGTTACGACCGGACTAGTTTCTATGAGCAGTTCTTC.

V and J are TRBV5-4 and TRBJ1-2; D is possibly TRBD1 (5 bases). Germline CDR1 is SGHNT and CDR2 is YYREEE (reference sequence). There are 13 residues in the CDR3. The V end was cut by 2 bases, the J end by 8 bases, with 13 bases between. The CDR3 region is CASSFNPGRGYTF. CDR3 bases: TGTGCCAGCAGCTTTAACCCAGGGAGGGGCTACACCTTC.

The gene calls are TRBV6-6 and TRBJ2-7; 10 bases are a match to TRBD2. Germline V gene lookup returns CDR1 MNHNY and CDR2 SVGAGI (reference sequence). The trim removed 5 bases at V and 6 bases at J, leaving 10 bases unmatched. The CDR3 extends over 15 amino acids. The CDR3 bases are TGTGCCAGCAGTAAACTAGCGGGAAGGCAAGGCGAGCAGTACTTC. Protein product: CASSKLAGRQGEQYF.

This rearrangement joins TRBV9 to TRBJ1-6, with TRBD1 as a possible D gene (5 bases). V was clipped by 0 bases and J by 5 bases, with 15 bases between them. Germline V gene data show CDR1 as SGDLS and CDR2 as YYNGEE. CDR3 length equals 17 residues. The CDR3 sequence is CASSVGGGAANNSPLHF. The CDR3 region has the DNA TGTGCCAGCAGCGTAGGGGGTGGGGCAGCTAATAATTCACCCCTCCACTTT.

There are a few counts of this clone. The gene calls are TRBV4-3 and TRBJ1-1; the match to TRBD1 covers 10 bases. This CDR3 has 16 amino acids. Per germline, CDR1 LGHNA and CDR2 YSLEER. The V and J ends lost 1 base and 7 bases, in that order; junction bases with no gene match: 9. Here the CDR3 DNA reads TGCGCCAGCAGCCAAGCCCCGACAGGGGGCGTGGGTGAAGCTTTCTTT. Its translation: CASSQAPTGGVGEAFF.

The chain combines TRBV14 with TRBJ1-2, with D perhaps matching TRBD1 (6 bases). The germline V and J ends were trimmed by 2 bases and 4 bases, with 11 bases remaining between them. Germline CDR1 and CDR2: SGHDN and FVKESK. This CDR3 is built from 14 residues. The chain's CDR3 is CASSQIQGTYGYTF. DNA for the CDR3: TGTGCCAGCAGCCAAATACAGGGAACCTATGGCTACACCTTC. Full variable domain (remainder filled in from reference TRBV14 and TRBJ1-2): EAGVTQFPSHSVIEKGQTVTLRCDPISGHDNLYWYRRVMGKEIKFLLHFVKESKQDESGMPNNRFLAERTGGTYSTLKVQPAELEDSGVYFCASSQIQGTYGYTFGSGTRLTVV.

This chain joins TRBV30 and TRBJ1-1; D possibly corresponds to TRBD1 (5 bases). Germline V gene data show CDR1 as GTSNPN and CDR2 as SVGIG (reference sequence). The CDR3 consists of 13 residues. Trimming cost V 3 bases and J 10 bases, with 18 bases left between them. The CDR3 DNA follows: TGTGCCTGGAGCCGGGGACTCTCACCCATAGCTTTCTTT. Encoded protein: CAWSRGLSPIAFF.